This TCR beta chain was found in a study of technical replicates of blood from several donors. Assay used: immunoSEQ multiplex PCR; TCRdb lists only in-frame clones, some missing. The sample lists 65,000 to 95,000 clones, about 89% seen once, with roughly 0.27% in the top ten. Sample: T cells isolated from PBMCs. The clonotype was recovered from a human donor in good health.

CDR3 residues: CASSARVYEQYF. CDR3 DNA sequence: TGTGCCAGCAGCGCCCGAGTATACGAGCAGTACTTC. The rearrangement links TRBV7-6 to TRBJ2-5; D is uncertain. The J call is in doubt because the DNA end fits TRBJ2-7 better. The CDR3 loop spans 12 amino acids. CDR1 and CDR2 from the germline V gene are SGHVS and FNYEAQ.